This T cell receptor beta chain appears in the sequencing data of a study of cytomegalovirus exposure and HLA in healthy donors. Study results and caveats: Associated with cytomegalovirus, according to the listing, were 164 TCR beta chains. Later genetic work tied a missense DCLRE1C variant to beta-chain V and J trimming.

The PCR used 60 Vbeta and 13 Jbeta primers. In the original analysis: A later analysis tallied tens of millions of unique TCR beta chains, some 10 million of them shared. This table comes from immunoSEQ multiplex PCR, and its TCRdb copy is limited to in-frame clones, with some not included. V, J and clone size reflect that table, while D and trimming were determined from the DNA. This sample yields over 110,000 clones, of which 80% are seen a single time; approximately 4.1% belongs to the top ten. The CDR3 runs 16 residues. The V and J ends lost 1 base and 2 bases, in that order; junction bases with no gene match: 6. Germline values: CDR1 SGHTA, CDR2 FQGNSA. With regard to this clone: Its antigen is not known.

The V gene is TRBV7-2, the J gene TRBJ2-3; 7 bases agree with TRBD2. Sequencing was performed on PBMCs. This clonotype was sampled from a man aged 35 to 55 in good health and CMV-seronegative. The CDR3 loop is CASSLEGGGPTDTQYF. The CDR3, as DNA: TGTGCCAGCAGCTTAGAAGGCGGGGGACCCACAGATACGCAGTATTTT.